One sample yielded the 23 T cell receptor beta chains listed below, sequenced in a study of cytomegalovirus exposure and HLA in healthy donors. PCR employed 60 Vbeta and 13 Jbeta primers. Measured with immunoSEQ multiplex PCR; TCRdb has only the in-frame clones, and not every one. Of about 160,000 clones in the sample, about 88% were seen once. Sample: PBMCs. The receptors stem from a woman under 30 in good health and CMV-seronegative.

The chain recombines TRBV27 with TRBJ1-1; TRBD1 aligns across 7 bases. Germline V gene sequence: CDR1 MNHEY, CDR2 SMNVEV (reference sequence). The CDR3 runs 14 residues. With V trimmed by 6 bases and J by 5 bases, 9 bases remained unmatched. The CDR3 region is CASSFGRGNTEAFF. CDR3 DNA: TGTGCCAGCAGCTTTGGCAGGGGGAATACTGAAGCTTTCTTT.

This chain joins TRBV30 and TRBJ2-2; D is perhaps TRBD2 (6 bases). Trimming removed 4 bases from V and 7 bases from J, with 19 bases in between. The CDR3 extends over 15 amino acids. Germline-derived CDR1 and CDR2 are GTSNPN and SVGIG (reference sequence). CDR3 bases: TGTGCCTGGAATATGAGATGGGAGGAAGGCGGGGAGCTGTTTTTT. Its translation is CAWNMRWEEGGELFF.

The chain combines TRBV19 with TRBJ1-3, with 8 bases aligning to TRBD1. The junction had 7 bases not matched to a gene; V was cut back by 8 bases and J by 4 bases. CDR3 length: 14 residues. Germline V CDR1 and CDR2: LNHDA, SQIVND (reference sequence). Here the CDR3 reads CASGQGAEGNTIYF. The CDR3 coding sequence is TGTGCCAGTGGCCAGGGGGCGGAAGGAAACACCATATATTTT.

The chain is built from TRBV10-3 and TRBJ2-5; 8 nucleotides line up with TRBD1. Germline loops: CDR1 ENHRY, CDR2 SYGVKD. The trim removed 7 bases at V and 4 bases at J, leaving 11 bases unmatched. The CDR3 has 15 residues. CDR3 protein: CAITTGTGRGETQYF. The CDR3 nucleotides read TGTGCCATCACCACGGGGACAGGACGGGGAGAGACCCAGTACTTC.

The chain combines TRBV30 with TRBJ2-3; D gene ambiguous. Germline CDR1 GTSNPN, CDR2 SVGIG (reference sequence). Trimming removed 2 bases from V and 1 base from J, with 7 bases in between. This CDR3 has 13 amino acids. The CDR3 region is CAWSWRGTDTQYF. In nucleotides, the CDR3 is TGTGCCTGGAGTTGGAGAGGCACAGATACGCAGTATTTT.

The rearrangement joins TRBV19 to TRBJ2-6, with D possibly TRBD1 on 6 matching bases. V lost 3 bases and J lost 0, with 12 bases in between. The CDR3 length is 17 residues. Germline V lookup: CDR1 LNHDA, CDR2 SQIVND (reference sequence). Here the CDR3 DNA reads TGTGCCAGTAGTATGAGGGTACAGGGCTCTGGGGCCAACGTCCTGACTTTC. It codes for CASSMRVQGSGANVLTF.

The chain employs TRBV6-1 and TRBJ2-7, with D possibly matching TRBD1 (6 bases). There are 19 residues in the CDR3. V was clipped by 3 bases and J by 0 bases, with 24 bases between them. Germline V gives CDR1 MNHNS, CDR2 SASEGT. CDR3 coding DNA: TGTGCCAGCAGTGACCCTCCCTCTATTACAGGACAGTTCTCCTACGAGCAGTACTTC. Translating it yields CASSDPPSITGQFSYEQYF.

This rearrangement joins TRBV9 to TRBJ2-5; TRBD1 matches 7 bases. The V segment lost 4 bases and the J segment 2 bases; nucleotides outside the gene matches: 2. The CDR3 consists of 13 residues. Germline values: CDR1 SGDLS, CDR2 YYNGEE. The CDR3 DNA reads as TGTGCCAGCAGCTGGACAGGACAAGAGACCCAGTACTTC. Its protein product is CASSWTGQETQYF.

The V and J genes are TRBV11-2 and TRBJ1-1; no clear D. The V end was cut by 2 bases, the J end by 3 bases, with 7 bases between. Germline V CDR1 and CDR2: SGHAT, FQNNGV. This CDR3 has 13 residues. The CDR3: CASSLSGYTEAFF. For the CDR3, the DNA is TGTGCCAGCAGCTTATCGGGATACACTGAAGCTTTCTTT.

This chain links TRBV4-1 with TRBJ2-1; 8 nucleotides align to TRBD2. The trim removed 0 bases at V and 13 bases at J, leaving 8 bases unmatched. The CDR3 sequence is 14 residues long. Per the germline V gene, CDR1 is MGHRA and CDR2 is YSYEKL. The DNA of the CDR3 is TGCGCCAGCAGCCAAGATTGGCTAGCGGGTTCCCAGTTCTTC. Protein: CASSQDWLAGSQFF.

The J gene is TRBJ2-3, the V gene TRBV7-2; 9 nucleotides match TRBD2. This CDR3 is 16 amino acids long. Germline V gene data show CDR1 as SGHTA and CDR2 as FQGNSA. V lost 3 bases to trimming and J lost 2 bases; unmatched junction nucleotides: 6. This CDR3 is CASSFASGVNTDTQYF. The DNA for the CDR3 is TGTGCCAGCAGCTTTGCTAGCGGGGTGAACACAGATACGCAGTATTTT. The entire variable domain, with the rest obtained from reference TRBV7-2 and TRBJ2-3, is as follows: GAGVSQSPSNKVTEKGKDVELRCDPISGHTALYWYRQSLGQGLEFLIYFQGNSAPDKSGLPSDRFSAERTGGSVSTLTIQRTQQEDSAVYLCASSFASGVNTDTQYFGPGTRLTVL.

The chain is built from TRBV13 and TRBJ2-3, with 8 bases aligning to TRBD1. This CDR3 comprises 15 residues. Germline CDR1 and CDR2: PRHDT and FYEKMQ (reference sequence). The V gene end was trimmed by 4 bases and the J gene end by 4 bases; junction bases not matched to a gene: 7. In nucleotides, the CDR3 is TGTGCCAGCAGCTCCCAACAGGGGGGCCCAGATACGCAGTATTTT. This codes for CASSSQQGGPDTQYF.

V is TRBV28 and J is TRBJ2-7; TRBD2 is a possible D gene (6 bases). This CDR3 region has 17 residues. Trimming took 3 bases from V and 0 from J, leaving 18 bases between them. Germline V gene sequence: CDR1 MDHEN, CDR2 SYDVKM. The CDR3 DNA follows: TGTGCCAGCAGTTTTCAGCTCACTAGCAGGAGCTCCTACGAGCAGTACTTC. This encodes CASSFQLTSRSSYEQYF.

The chain uses TRBV5-4 and TRBJ2-5, with TRBD2 identical over 8 bases. J gave up 5 bases and V 0 bases, and 15 bases lay outside the gene matches. CDR1 and CDR2 (germline): SGHNT, YYREEE (reference sequence). The CDR3 is 18 residues long. CDR3 sequence reads: CASSLAILGLGSGETQYF. The CDR3 DNA follows: TGTGCCAGCAGCTTGGCAATATTGGGACTAGGTTCTGGGGAGACCCAGTACTTC.

The chain couples TRBV29-1 to TRBJ2-5; possible D gene TRBD2, 6 bases. CDR3 length: 16 amino acids. V lost 0 bases and J lost 4, with 18 bases in between. CDR1 SQVTM and CDR2 ANQGSEA come from the germline V gene. For the CDR3, the DNA is TGCAGCGTTGAAGATGGTCGACTAGTCGTGGGAGAGACCCAGTACTTC. It codes for CSVEDGRLVVGETQYF.

The chain links TRBV4-1 to TRBJ2-6; possible D gene TRBD2, 7 bases. There are 17 residues in the CDR3. Deletions cut 8 bases from V and 1 base from J, with 18 bases between. The germline V gene has CDR1 MGHRA and CDR2 YSYEKL. CDR3: CASGPWGGASGANVLTF. CDR3 bases: TGCGCCAGCGGCCCTTGGGGGGGCGCATCTGGGGCCAACGTCCTGACTTTC.

V and J are TRBV28 and TRBJ2-7; 14 nucleotides agree with TRBD2. Germline V gene lookup returns CDR1 MDHEN and CDR2 SYDVKM. V lost 2 bases, J lost 3 bases, and 0 bases stayed unmatched. The CDR3 length is 15 residues. This CDR3 reads CASSLGTSGSYEQYF. CDR3 nucleotides: TGTGCCAGCAGTTTAGGGACTAGCGGGAGCTACGAGCAGTACTTC.

The genes are TRBV28 and TRBJ1-2; TRBD1 agrees at 9 bases. V lost 4 bases, J lost 8 bases, and 8 bases stayed unmatched. The length of the CDR3 is 14 residues. In germline, CDR1 is MDHEN, CDR2 SYDVKM. CDR3 in amino acids: CASSSGQGGVGYTF. For the CDR3, the DNA is TGTGCCAGCAGTTCGGGACAGGGAGGAGTCGGCTACACCTTC.

The chain carries TRBV7-3 and TRBJ2-1, with 7 positions matching TRBD2. This CDR3 comprises 15 residues. The germline CDR1 and CDR2 sequences are SGHTA and FQGTGA. The ends lost 5 bases at V and 4 bases at J; junction bases unmatched: 8. DNA of the CDR3: TGTGCCAGCAGCCAAGGGGCTAGCGGTTACAATGAGCAGTTCTTC. Protein product: CASSQGASGYNEQFF.

The rearrangement links TRBV6-1 to TRBJ2-2; a possible D gene is TRBD1 (7 bases). The CDR3 spans 14 residues. Per the germline V gene, CDR1 is MNHNS and CDR2 is SASEGT. V was pared by 6 bases and J by 6 bases, with 14 bases between. CDR3 protein: CASSRTGEAGELFF. CDR3 in DNA: TGTGCCAGCAGCCGTACAGGGGAGGCCGGGGAGCTGTTTTTT.

This clone was found once. The chain links TRBV14 to TRBJ2-5; 12 bases are shared with TRBD2. This CDR3 contains 17 residues. Germline CDR1 and CDR2: SGHDN and FVKESK. V dropped 1 base and J dropped 4; count of bases not matched to a gene: 7. This chain's CDR3 is CASSQGALAGGRETQYF. CDR3 coding DNA: TGTGCCAGCAGCCAAGGAGCACTAGCGGGAGGACGAGAGACCCAGTACTTC.

This sequence joins TRBV30 and TRBJ1-6, with 8 bases lining up with TRBD1. Germline assignment: CDR1 GTSNPN and CDR2 SVGIG (reference sequence). The CDR3 runs 15 residues. V was clipped by 6 bases and J by 1 base; unmatched bases: 5. The CDR3 sequence: CACDRGGSYNSPLHF. In DNA form, the CDR3 reads TGTGCCTGCGACAGGGGTGGGTCCTATAATTCACCCCTCCACTTT.

The chain uses TRBV28 and TRBJ2-1; a possible D gene is TRBD2 (6 bases). This CDR3 comprises 15 residues. The germline V gene has CDR1 MDHEN and CDR2 SYDVKM. Trimming left V 3 bases short and J 5 bases short, with 14 bases between. This CDR3 reads CASSFGRSYNNEQFF. The CDR3 DNA sequence: TGTGCCAGCAGTTTTGGGAGGAGTTACAACAATGAGCAGTTCTTC.